The clone carrying this T cell receptor beta chain was seen a handful of times. Each cDNA held unique molecular identifiers, and template switching gave it a universal primer site. TCRdb independently ran MiXCR on the 5' RACE reads; one entry per CDR3 protein. The data show about 550,000 distinct CDR3 sequences, approximately 20% seen once. The germline gives CDR1 SGHDT, CDR2 YYEEEE. The CDR3 extends over 14 amino acids. Trimming cost V 2 bases and J 3 bases, with 11 bases left between them. This sample is part of a study of identical twins. The sample was also reused in another study, on yellow fever vaccine responses in identical twins.

V is TRBV5-6 and J is TRBJ2-5; D is undetermined. Sequenced input: CD4+ T cells sorted from blood. This clonotype was obtained from a woman between 18 and 29 years old in good health. CDR3 sequence: CASSLEVGEETQYF. The CDR3 DNA reads TGTGCCAGCAGCTTAGAAGTCGGAGAAGAGACCCAGTACTTC.